Listed below are T cell receptor beta chains from one sample, sequenced in a study of response to subunit inactivated influenza vaccine. TCRdb fed the RT-PCR reads into MiXCR, producing one record per CDR3 protein. The sample records 500,000 to 600,000 distinct CDR3 sequences, over 10% being singletons. The source was PBMCs from blood, collected about 40 days after vaccination. Source of these receptors: a middle-aged man who received an inactivated influenza vaccine. Both conserved end residues are part of each CDR3.

J | length | V | CDR3
TRBJ1-1 | 14 | TRBV9 | CASSVGLGTTEAFF
TRBJ2-1 | 16 | TRBV5-6 | CASSAVTSGRDNEQFF
TRBJ2-3 | 17 | TRBV25-1 | CASSESSDRDLTDTQYF
TRBJ2-7 | 16 | TRBV2 | CASSETGTGVSYEQYF
TRBJ2-1 | 16 | TRBV4-1 | CASSPKGLAGVTEQFF
TRBJ2-5 | 16 | TRBV5-6 | CASSSPTSGSPLTQYF
TRBJ1-3 | 15 | TRBV4-1 | CASSHNRGLGNTIYF
TRBJ2-2 | 13 | TRBV27 | CASRLRVTGELFF
TRBJ1-4 | 15 | TRBV7-3 | CASSSGTGHGEKLFF
TRBJ2-1 | 15 | TRBV28 | CASSLFPSSFNEQFF
TRBJ1-6 | 14 | TRBV7-8 | CASREGQGISPLHF
TRBJ2-7 | 15 | TRBV7-6 | CASSPAVGEGYEQYF
TRBJ2-7 | 15 | TRBV20-1 | CSARDLATAAYEQYF
TRBJ1-1 | 13 | TRBV6-1 | CASSPGGASEAFF
TRBJ2-6 | 18 | TRBV6-2/TRBV6-3 | CASSPHRDRGAGANVLTF
TRBJ2-1 | 15 | TRBV12-3/TRBV12-4 | CASKLEHSSYNEQFF
TRBJ2-3 | 16 | TRBV4-3 | CASSQAGGGVGDTQYF
TRBJ2-7 | 13 | TRBV6-6 | CASNPQFLGEQYF
TRBJ1-1 | 15 | TRBV12-3/TRBV12-4 | CASSLSSDRGREAFF
TRBJ2-7 | 12 | TRBV7-9 | CASSLSPGEQYF
TRBJ2-6 | 14 | TRBV4-3 | CASSQESGANVLTF
TRBJ2-1 | 15 | TRBV20-1 | CSARDRQAYYNEQFF
TRBJ2-5 | 14 | TRBV18 | CASSPLQMKETQYF
TRBJ2-4 | 13 | TRBV5-4 | CASSPDRGNIQYF
TRBJ2-1 | 17 | TRBV5-1 | CASSPFPTSGTGNEQFF
TRBJ2-6 | 17 | TRBV7-9 | CASSLTGTSSGANVLTF
TRBJ2-2 | 15 | TRBV27 | CASSLLGLSTGELFF
TRBJ1-4 | 14 | TRBV6-1 | CASSRQGLNEKLFF
TRBJ2-1 | 15 | TRBV5-1 | CASSVSGLTYNEQFF
TRBJ2-1 | 16 | TRBV7-8 | CAGSGLAALLYNEQFF
TRBJ1-2 | 12 | TRBV16 | CASSQNNYGYTF
TRBJ2-7 | 14 | TRBV10-3 | CAIGVSGQNYEQYF
TRBJ2-1 | 16 | TRBV19 | CASSIGGQGAPNEQFF
TRBJ1-2 | 12 | TRBV18 | CASSPTTDGYTF
TRBJ2-1 | 15 | TRBV5-1 | CASSHGTGVWDEQFF
TRBJ1-1 | 15 | TRBV27 | CASSPRRGWNTEAFF
TRBJ1-6 | 16 | TRBV11-2 | CASSLRGQWVNSPLHF
TRBJ2-3 | 15 | TRBV7-2 | CASSLRQGASDTQYF
TRBJ1-4 | 16 | TRBV4-1 | CASSQDPTRTNEKLFF
TRBJ2-5 | 13 | TRBV7-2 | CASSFGGLETQYF
TRBJ2-1 | 14 | TRBV6-1 | CASRATGWRNEQFF
TRBJ2-3 | 17 | TRBV7-3 | CASSRGTSGSLTDTQYF
TRBJ2-5 | 15 | TRBV7-2 | CASGGGGAHQETQYF
TRBJ1-3 | 12 | TRBV12-3/TRBV12-4 | CASSPGGNTIYF
TRBJ2-7 | 12 | TRBV10-3 | CAIRDSPYEQYF
TRBJ1-4 | 14 | TRBV12-3/TRBV12-4 | CASSETGFQEKLFF
TRBJ2-2 | 13 | TRBV9 | CASGAPGAGELFF
TRBJ2-3 | 16 | TRBV7-2 | CASSLASRQGTDTQYF
TRBJ2-3 | 15 | TRBV29-1 | CSGRSRDSSTDTQYF
TRBJ2-5 | 17 | TRBV24-1 | CATSSPGGTGSVETQYF
TRBJ2-5 | 13 | TRBV5-1 | CASSVDLGETQYF
TRBJ2-1 | 14 | TRBV21-1 | CASSRTDGVNEQFF
TRBJ2-5 | 13 | TRBV6-2/TRBV6-3 | CASSYGGWETQYF